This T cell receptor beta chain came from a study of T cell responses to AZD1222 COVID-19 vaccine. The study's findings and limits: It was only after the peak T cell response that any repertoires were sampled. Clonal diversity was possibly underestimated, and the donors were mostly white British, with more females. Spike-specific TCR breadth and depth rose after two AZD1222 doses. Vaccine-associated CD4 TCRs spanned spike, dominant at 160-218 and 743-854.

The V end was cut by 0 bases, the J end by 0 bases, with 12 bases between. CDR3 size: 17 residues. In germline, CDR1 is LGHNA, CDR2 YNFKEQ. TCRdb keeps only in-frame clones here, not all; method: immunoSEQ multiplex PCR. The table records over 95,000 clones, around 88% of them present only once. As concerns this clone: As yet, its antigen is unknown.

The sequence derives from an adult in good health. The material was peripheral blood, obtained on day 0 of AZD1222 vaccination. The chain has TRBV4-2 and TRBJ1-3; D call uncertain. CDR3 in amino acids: CASSQDVGTHSGNTIYF. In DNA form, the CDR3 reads TGTGCCAGCAGCCAAGATGTGGGCACTCACTCTGGAAACACCATATATTTT.